This T cell receptor beta chain is drawn from a study of persistence of HIV-infected CD4 T cells. J gave up 4 bases and V 4 bases, and 3 bases lay outside the gene matches. CDR1 and CDR2 from the germline V gene are SGHRS and YFSETQ. The CDR3 sequence is 13 residues long. Stimulation used approximately 9.6 ug/mL lysate from CMV-infected fibroblasts. Responding CD4+ T cells were sorted by upregulation of both CD40 ligand and CD69. CD8+ T cells were removed from PBMCs prior to stimulation. Comments on this clone: Its antigen is unknown.

The libraries were made with immunoSEQ version 4 in survey mode. Profiled with immunoSEQ multiplex PCR; TCRdb holds only in-frame clones, not every one. The repertoire holds approximately 18,000 clones, with less than 65% as singletons. The sequence was collected from an adult woman with HIV who was CMV-seropositive. The source material was CD4+ T cells sorted from PBMCs after roughly 18-hour stimulation, sampled from a patient who received antiretroviral therapy. The V gene is TRBV5-1, the J gene TRBJ1-1; 8 bases agree with TRBD1. The CDR3 DNA reads TGCGCCAGCAGCCCCCAGGGGGCCACTGAAGCTTTCTTT. It codes for CASSPQGATEAFF.